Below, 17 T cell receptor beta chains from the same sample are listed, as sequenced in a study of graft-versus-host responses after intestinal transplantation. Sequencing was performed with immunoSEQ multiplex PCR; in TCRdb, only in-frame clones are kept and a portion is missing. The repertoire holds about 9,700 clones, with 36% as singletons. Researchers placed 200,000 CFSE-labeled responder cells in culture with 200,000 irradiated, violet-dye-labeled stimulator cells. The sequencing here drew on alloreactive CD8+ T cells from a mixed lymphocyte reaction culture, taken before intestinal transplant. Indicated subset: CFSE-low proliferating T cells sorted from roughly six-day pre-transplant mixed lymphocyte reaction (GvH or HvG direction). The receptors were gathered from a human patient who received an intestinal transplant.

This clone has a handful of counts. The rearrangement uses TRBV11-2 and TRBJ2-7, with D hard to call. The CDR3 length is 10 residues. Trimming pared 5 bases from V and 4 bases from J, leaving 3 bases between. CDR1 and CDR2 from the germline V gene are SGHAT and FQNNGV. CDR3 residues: CASSTYEQYF. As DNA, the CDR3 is TGTGCCAGCAGCACTTACGAGCAGTACTTC. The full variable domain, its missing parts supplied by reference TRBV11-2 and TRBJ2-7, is EAGVAQSPRYKIIEKRQSVAFWCNPISGHATLYWYQQILGQGPKLLIQFQNNGVVDDSQLPKDRFSAERLKGVDSTLKIQPAKLEDSAVYLCASSTYEQYFGPGTRLTVT.

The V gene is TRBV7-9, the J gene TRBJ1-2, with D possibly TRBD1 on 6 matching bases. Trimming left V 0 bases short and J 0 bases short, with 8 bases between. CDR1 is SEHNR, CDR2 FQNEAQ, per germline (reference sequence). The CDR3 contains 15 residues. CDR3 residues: CASSLAWTANYGYTF. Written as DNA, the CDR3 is TGTGCCAGCAGCTTAGCCTGGACAGCTAACTATGGCTACACCTTC.

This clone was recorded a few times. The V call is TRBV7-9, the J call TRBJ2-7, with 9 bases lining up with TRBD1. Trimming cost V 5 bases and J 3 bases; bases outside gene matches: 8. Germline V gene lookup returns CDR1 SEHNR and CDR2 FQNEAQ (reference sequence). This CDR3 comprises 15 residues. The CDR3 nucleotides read TGTGCCAGCAGCCCGAGCATGACAGGGGGCTACGAGCAGTACTTC. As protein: CASSPSMTGGYEQYF.

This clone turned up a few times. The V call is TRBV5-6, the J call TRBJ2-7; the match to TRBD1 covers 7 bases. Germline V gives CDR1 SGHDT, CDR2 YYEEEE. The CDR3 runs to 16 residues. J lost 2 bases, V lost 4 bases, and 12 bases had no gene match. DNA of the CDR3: TGTGCCAGCAGCAGCGGCCCGGGACAGACCCCCTACGAGCAGTACTTC. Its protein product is CASSSGPGQTPYEQYF.

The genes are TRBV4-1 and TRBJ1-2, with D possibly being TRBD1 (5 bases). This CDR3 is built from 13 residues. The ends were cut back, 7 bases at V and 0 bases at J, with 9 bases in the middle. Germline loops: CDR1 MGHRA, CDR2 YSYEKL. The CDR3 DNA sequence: TGCGCCAGCACCGGGGGGTCTAACTATGGCTACACCTTC. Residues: CASTGGSNYGYTF.

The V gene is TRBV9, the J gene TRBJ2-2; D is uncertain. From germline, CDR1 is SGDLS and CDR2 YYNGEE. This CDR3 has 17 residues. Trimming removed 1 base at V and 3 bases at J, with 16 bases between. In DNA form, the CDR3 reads TGTGCCAGCAGCGTATACGGCCGCGCGGCGGACACCGGGGAGCTGTTTTTT. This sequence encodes CASSVYGRAADTGELFF.

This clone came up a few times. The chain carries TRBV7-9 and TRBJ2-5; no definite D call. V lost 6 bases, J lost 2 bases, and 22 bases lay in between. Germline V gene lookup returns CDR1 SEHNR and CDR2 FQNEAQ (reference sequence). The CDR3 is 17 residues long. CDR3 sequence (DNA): TGTGCCAGCAGGATTCTCTCGGGTTCGTACCTACAAGAGACCCAGTACTTC. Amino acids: CASRILSGSYLQETQYF.

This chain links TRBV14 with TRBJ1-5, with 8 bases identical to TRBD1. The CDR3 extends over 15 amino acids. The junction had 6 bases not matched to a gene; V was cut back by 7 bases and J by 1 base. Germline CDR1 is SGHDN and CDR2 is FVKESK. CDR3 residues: CASTSGGRSNQPQHF. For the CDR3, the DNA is TGTGCCAGCACTTCAGGGGGCCGGAGCAATCAGCCCCAGCATTTT.

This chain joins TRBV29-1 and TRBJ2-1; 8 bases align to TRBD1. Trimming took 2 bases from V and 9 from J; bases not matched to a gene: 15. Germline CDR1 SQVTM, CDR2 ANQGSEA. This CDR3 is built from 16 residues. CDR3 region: CSVELGQGALRGEQFF. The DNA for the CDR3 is TGCAGCGTTGAACTCGGGCAGGGGGCCCTAAGGGGTGAGCAGTTCTTC.

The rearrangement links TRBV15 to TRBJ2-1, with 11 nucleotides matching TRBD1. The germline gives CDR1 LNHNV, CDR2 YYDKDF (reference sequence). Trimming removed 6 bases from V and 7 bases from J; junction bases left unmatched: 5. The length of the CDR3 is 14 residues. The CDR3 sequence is CATRQGQGANEQFF. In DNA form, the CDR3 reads TGTGCCACCAGACAAGGACAGGGGGCAAATGAGCAGTTCTTC.

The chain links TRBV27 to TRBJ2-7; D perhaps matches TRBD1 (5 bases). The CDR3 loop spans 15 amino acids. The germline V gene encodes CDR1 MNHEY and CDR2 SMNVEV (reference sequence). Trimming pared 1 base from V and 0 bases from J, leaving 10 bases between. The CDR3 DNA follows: TGTGCCAGCAGTTTATTCAGGGCTACCTCCTACGAGCAGTACTTC. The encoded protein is CASSLFRATSYEQYF.

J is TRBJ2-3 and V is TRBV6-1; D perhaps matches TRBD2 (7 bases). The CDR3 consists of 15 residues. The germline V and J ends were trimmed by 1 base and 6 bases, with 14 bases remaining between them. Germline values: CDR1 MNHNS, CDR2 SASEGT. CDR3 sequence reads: CASSEVGGGLDTQYF. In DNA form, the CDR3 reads TGTGCCAGCAGTGAAGTAGGGGGGGGCCTGGATACGCAGTATTTT.

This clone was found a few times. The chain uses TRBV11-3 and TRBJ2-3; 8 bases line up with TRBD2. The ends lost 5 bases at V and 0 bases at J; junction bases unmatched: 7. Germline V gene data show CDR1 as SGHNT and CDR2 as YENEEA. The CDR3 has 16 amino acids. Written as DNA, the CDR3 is TGTGCCAGCAGCCCCAGGGCGGGAGGTAGCACAGATACGCAGTATTTT. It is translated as CASSPRAGGSTDTQYF. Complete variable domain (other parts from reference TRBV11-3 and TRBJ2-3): EAGVVQSPRYKIIEKKQPVAFWCNPISGHNTLYWYLQNLGQGPELLIRYENEEAVDDSQLPKDRFSAERLKGVDSTLKIQPAELGDSAVYLCASSPRAGGSTDTQYFGPGTRLTVL.

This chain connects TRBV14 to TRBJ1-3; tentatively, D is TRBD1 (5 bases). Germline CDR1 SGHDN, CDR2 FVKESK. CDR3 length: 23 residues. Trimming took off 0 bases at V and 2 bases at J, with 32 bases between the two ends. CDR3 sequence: CASSQEREGHRLSRPPPGNTIYF. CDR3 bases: TGTGCCAGCAGCCAAGAGCGAGAAGGGCACAGGCTTTCCCGCCCTCCGCCTGGAAACACCATATATTTT.

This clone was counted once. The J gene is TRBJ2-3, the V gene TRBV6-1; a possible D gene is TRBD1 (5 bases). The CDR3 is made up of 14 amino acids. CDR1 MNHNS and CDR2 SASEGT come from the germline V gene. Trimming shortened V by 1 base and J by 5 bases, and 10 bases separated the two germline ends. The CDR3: CASSEGGRVDTQYF. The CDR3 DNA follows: TGTGCCAGCAGTGAAGGAGGCAGGGTAGATACGCAGTATTTT.

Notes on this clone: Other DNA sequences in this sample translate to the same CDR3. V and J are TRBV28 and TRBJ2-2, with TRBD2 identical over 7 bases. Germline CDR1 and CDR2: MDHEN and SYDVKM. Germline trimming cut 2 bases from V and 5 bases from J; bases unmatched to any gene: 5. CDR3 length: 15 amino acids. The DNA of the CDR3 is TGTGCCAGCAGTTTAAGCCAGGGAGGGACCGGGGAGCTGTTTTTT. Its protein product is CASSLSQGGTGELFF.

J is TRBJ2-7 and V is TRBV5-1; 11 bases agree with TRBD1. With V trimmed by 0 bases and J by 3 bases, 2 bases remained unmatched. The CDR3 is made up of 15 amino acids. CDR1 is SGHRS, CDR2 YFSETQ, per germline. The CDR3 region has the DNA TGCGCCAGCAGCTTGGAAGGGACAGGGGGCTACGAGCAGTACTTC. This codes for CASSLEGTGGYEQYF.